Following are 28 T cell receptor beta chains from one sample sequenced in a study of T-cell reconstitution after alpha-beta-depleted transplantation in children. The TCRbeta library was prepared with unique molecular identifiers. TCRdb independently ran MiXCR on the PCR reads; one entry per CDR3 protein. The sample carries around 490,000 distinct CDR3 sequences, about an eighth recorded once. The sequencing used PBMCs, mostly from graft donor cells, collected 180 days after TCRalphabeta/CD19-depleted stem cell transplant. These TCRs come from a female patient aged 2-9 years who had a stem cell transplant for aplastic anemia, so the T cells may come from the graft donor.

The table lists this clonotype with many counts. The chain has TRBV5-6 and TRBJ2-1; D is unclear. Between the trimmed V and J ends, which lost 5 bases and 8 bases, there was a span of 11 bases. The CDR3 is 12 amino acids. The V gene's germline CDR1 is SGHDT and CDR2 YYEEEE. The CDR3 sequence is CASSLLRDEQFF. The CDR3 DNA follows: TGTGCCAGCAGTCTACTAAGGGATGAGCAGTTCTTC.

The CDR3 DNA is TGTGCCAGCAGTTACTCGAACCGAGCAGGGAGCCTCCACTTT. As protein: CASSYSNRAGSLHF. The chain joins TRBV6-5 to TRBJ1-6; D possibly corresponds to TRBD1 (5 bases). This CDR3 has 14 amino acids. With 0 bases removed from V and 15 bases from J, the gap between germline ends came to 15 bases. Germline V gene data show CDR1 as MNHEY and CDR2 as SVGAGI.

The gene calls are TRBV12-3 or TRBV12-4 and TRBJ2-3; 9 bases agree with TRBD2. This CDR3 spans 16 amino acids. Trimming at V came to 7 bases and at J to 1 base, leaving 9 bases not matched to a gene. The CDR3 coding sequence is TGTGCCAGCACCCCTCGGATAGCGGGAGGCACAGATACGCAGTATTTT. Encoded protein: CASTPRIAGGTDTQYF.

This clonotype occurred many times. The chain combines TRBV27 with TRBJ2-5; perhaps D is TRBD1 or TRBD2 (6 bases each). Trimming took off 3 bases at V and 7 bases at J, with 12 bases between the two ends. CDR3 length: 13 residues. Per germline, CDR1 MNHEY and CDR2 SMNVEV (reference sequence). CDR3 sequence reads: CASSFGGLGTQYF. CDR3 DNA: TGTGCCAGCAGTTTTGGGGGGCTGGGGACCCAGTACTTC.

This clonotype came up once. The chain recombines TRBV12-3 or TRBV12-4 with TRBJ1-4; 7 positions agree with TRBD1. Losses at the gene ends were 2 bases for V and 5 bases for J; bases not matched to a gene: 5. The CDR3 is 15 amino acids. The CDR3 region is CASSLFQGVNEKLFF. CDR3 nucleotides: TGTGCCAGCAGTTTATTCCAGGGGGTCAATGAAAAACTGTTTTTT.

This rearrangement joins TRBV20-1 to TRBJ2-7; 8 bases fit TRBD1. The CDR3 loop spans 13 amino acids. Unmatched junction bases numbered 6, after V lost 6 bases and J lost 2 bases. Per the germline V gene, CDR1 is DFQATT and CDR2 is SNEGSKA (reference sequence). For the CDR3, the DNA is TGCAGTGCACCCAGGGGGCCCACCTACGAGCAGTACTTC. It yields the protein CSAPRGPTYEQYF.

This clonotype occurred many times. The CDR3 nucleotides read TGTGCCTGGAGTCAATCCGCCGGGGAGCTGTTTTTT. Residues: CAWSQSAGELFF. This sequence joins TRBV30 and TRBJ2-2; D is ambiguous. The germline V and J ends were trimmed by 2 bases and 6 bases, with 7 bases remaining between them. The CDR3 extends over 12 amino acids. Germline-derived CDR1 and CDR2 are GTSNPN and SVGIG (reference sequence).

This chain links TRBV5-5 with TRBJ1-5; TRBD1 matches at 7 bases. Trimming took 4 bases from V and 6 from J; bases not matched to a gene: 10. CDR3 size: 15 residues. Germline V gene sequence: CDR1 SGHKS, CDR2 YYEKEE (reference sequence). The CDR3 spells CASSPADRLPQPQHF. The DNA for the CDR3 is TGTGCCAGCAGCCCAGCGGACAGGTTACCTCAGCCCCAGCATTTT.

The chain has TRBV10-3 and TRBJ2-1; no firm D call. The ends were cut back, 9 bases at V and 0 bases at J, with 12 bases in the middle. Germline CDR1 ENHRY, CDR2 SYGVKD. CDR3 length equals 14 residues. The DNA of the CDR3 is TGTGCCATAGCAGATGTTAGCTCCTACAATGAGCAGTTCTTC. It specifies CAIADVSSYNEQFF.

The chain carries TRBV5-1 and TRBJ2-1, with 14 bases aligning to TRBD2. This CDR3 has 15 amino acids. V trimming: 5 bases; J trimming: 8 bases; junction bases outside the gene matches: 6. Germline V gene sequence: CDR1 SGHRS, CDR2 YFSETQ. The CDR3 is CASSPGTSGSDEQFF. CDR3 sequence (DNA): TGCGCCAGCAGTCCCGGGACTAGCGGGAGTGATGAGCAGTTCTTC.

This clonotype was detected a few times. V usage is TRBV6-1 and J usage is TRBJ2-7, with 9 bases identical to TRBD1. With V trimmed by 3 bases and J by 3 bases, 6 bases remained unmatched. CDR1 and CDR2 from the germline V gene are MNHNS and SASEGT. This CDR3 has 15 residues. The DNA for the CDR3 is TGTGCCAGCAGTGACCGATGGACAGGGGACTACGAGCAGTACTTC. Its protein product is CASSDRWTGDYEQYF.

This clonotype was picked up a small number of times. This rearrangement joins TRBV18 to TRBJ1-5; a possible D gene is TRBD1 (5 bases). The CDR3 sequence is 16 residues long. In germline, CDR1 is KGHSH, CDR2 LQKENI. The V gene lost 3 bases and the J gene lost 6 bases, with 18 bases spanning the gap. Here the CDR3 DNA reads TGTGCCAGCTCACCGGATTTTGGGGACGGGATTCAGCCCCAGCATTTT. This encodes CASSPDFGDGIQPQHF.

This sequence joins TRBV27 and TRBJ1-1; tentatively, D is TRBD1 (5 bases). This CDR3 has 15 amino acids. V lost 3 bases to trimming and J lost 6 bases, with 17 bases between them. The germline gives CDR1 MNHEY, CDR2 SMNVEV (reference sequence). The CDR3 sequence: CASSFSPGYRPEAFF. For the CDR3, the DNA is TGTGCCAGCAGTTTTTCCCCAGGGTATCGCCCTGAAGCTTTCTTT.

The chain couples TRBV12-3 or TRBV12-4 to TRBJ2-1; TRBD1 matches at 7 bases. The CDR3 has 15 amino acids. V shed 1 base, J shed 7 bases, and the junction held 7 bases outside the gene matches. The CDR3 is CASSLGQGDQNEQFF. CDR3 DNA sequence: TGTGCCAGCAGTTTAGGCCAGGGGGATCAAAATGAGCAGTTCTTC.

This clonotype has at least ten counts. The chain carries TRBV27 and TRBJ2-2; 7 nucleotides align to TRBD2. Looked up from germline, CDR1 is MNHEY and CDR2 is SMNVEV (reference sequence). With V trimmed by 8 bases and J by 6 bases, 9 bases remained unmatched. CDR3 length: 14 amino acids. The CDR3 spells CASSGGSGSGELFF. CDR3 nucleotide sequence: TGTGCCAGCTCCGGGGGGTCCGGGTCCGGGGAGCTGTTTTTT.

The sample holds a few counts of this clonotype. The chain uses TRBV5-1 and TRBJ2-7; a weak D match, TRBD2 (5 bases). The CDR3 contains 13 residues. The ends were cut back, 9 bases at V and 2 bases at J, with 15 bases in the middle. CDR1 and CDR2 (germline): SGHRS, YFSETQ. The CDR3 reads CATRGSLAYEQYF. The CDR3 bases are TGCGCCACCCGGGGATCACTCGCCTACGAGCAGTACTTC.

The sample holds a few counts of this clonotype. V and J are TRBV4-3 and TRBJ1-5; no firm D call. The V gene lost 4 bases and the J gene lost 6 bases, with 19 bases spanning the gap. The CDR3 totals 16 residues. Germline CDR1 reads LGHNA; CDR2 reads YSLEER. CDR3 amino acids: CASSPHLEPVSQPQHF. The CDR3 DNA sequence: TGCGCCAGCAGCCCTCATTTAGAACCTGTAAGTCAGCCCCAGCATTTT.

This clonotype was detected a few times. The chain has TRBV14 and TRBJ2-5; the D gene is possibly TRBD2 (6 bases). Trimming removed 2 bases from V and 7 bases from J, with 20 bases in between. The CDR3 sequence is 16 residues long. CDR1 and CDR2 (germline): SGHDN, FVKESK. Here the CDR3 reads CASSQLAGPVEMTQYF. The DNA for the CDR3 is TGTGCCAGCAGCCAACTGGCGGGACCTGTGGAGATGACCCAGTACTTC.

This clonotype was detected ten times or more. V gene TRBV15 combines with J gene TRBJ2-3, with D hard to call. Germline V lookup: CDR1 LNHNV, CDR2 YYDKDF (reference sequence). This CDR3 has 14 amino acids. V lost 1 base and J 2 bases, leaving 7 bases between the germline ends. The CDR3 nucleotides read TGTGCCACCAGCAGAGCACTATTCACAGATACGCAGTATTTT. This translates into CATSRALFTDTQYF.

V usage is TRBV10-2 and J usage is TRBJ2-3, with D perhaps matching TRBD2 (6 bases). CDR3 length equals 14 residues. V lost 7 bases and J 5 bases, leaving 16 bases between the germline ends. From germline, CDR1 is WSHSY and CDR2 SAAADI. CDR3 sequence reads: CASIIGREGDTQYF. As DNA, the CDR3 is TGCGCCAGCATTATAGGGCGGGAAGGAGATACGCAGTATTTT.

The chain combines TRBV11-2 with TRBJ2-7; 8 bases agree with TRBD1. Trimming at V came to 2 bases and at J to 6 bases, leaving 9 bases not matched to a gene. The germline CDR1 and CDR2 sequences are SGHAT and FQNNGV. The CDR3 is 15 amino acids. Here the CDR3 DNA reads TGTGCCAGCAGCTTACCCCAGGACAGGGTCCGCGAGCAGTACTTC. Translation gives CASSLPQDRVREQYF.

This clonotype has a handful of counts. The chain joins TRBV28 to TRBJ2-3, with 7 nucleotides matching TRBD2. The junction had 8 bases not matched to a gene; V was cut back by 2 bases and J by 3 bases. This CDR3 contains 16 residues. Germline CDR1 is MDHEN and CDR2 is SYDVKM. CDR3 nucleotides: TGTGCCAGCAGTTTAAGTGGCCTAGCGGATACAGATACGCAGTATTTT. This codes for CASSLSGLADTDTQYF.

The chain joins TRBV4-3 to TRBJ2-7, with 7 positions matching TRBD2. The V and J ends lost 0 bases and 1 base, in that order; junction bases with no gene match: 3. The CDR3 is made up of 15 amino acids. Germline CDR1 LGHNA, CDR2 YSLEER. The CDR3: CASSQDLAASYEQYF. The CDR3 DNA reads TGCGCCAGCAGCCAAGACCTAGCGGCGTCCTACGAGCAGTACTTC.

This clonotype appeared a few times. For the CDR3, the DNA is TGTGCCAGCACCTCTGGCAGACCGAACACTGAAGCTTTCTTT. It specifies CASTSGRPNTEAFF. This chain uses TRBV27 with TRBJ1-1; D gene uncertain. The germline V gene encodes CDR1 MNHEY and CDR2 SMNVEV (reference sequence). V lost 7 bases and J 1 base, leaving 13 bases between the germline ends. The CDR3 is 14 amino acids.

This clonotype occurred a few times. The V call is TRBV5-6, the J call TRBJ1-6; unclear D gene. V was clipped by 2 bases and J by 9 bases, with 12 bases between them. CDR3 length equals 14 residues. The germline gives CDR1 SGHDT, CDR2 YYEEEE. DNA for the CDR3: TGTGCCAGCAGCTTACCCCTCGAGGGTTCACCCCTCCACTTT. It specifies CASSLPLEGSPLHF. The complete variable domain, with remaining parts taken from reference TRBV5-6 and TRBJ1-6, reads DAGVTQSPTHLIKTRGQQVTLRCSPKSGHDTVSWYQQALGQGPQFIFQYYEEEERQRGNFPDRFSGHQFPNYSSELNVNALLLGDSALYLCASSLPLEGSPLHFGNGTRLTVT.

The CDR3 coding sequence is TGTGCCACCAGCTACGGGGCAGATACGCAGTATTTT. Translating gives CATSYGADTQYF. This chain joins TRBV15 and TRBJ2-3; D is perhaps TRBD2 (5 bases). This CDR3 has 12 amino acids. Germline V lookup: CDR1 LNHNV, CDR2 YYDKDF (reference sequence). V gave up 5 bases and J gave up 4 bases, with 7 bases separating them.

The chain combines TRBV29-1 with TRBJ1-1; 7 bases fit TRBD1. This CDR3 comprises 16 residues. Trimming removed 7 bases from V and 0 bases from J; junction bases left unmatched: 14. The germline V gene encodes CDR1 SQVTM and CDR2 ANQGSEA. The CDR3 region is CSAQPRGRGVNTEAFF. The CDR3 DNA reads TGCAGCGCACAACCGAGGGGGCGCGGGGTGAACACTGAAGCTTTCTTT.

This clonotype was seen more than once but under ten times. The CDR3 sequence is CASSAETGVWTDTQYF. For the CDR3, the DNA is TGTGCCAGCAGCGCAGAGACAGGGGTATGGACAGATACGCAGTATTTT. The chain combines TRBV6-1 with TRBJ2-3; 8 nucleotides align to TRBD1. Losses at the gene ends were 6 bases for V and 3 bases for J; bases not matched to a gene: 11. The germline gives CDR1 MNHNS, CDR2 SASEGT. The CDR3 spans 16 residues.